Listed below are T cell receptor beta chains from one sample, sequenced in a study of blood T cell repertoires in COVID-19. TCRdb's copy holds only in-frame clones and misses some; the assay was immunoSEQ multiplex PCR. There are about 230,000 clones in the sample; over 70% occur only once, and roughly 8% lies in the top ten. The sample taken for sequencing was peripheral blood. These receptors originate from an elderly woman with acute or convalescent COVID-19. Both conserved end residues are part of each CDR3. Each record gives: D gene, J gene, V gene, clone size, CDR3 protein, CDR3 DNA. A D gene is named only where the DNA matches it firmly. Clone size appears in some rows only: once, few, many, or a class for an expanded clone.

TRBD1,TRBJ1-1,TRBV6-6,few,CAANQGTGATEAFF,TGTGCCGCCAATCAGGGGACAGGGGCCACTGAAGCTTTCTTT
NA,TRBJ2-5,TRBV29-1,NA,CSVLRQPGETQYF,TGCAGCGTGCTTCGGCAGCCCGGGGAGACCCAGTACTTC
NA,TRBJ2-1,TRBV19,NA,CASGEDPLEGNEQFF,TGTGCCAGTGGCGAAGACCCCCTAGAAGGCAATGAGCAGTTCTTC
TRBD2,TRBJ2-1,TRBV7-7,NA,CASSPGTTTYNEQFF,TGTGCCAGCAGCCCCGGGACTACTACCTACAATGAGCAGTTCTTC
TRBD1,TRBJ1-3,TRBV28,NA,CASSTGGTGFLSGNTIYF,TGTGCCAGCAGCACAGGAGGGACAGGGTTCCTCTCTGGAAACACCATATATTTT
NA,TRBJ1-4,TRBV7-2,NA,CASSLGGREKLFF,TGTGCCAGCAGCTTGGGGGGAAGAGAAAAACTGTTTTTT
TRBD2,TRBJ2-2,TRBV3-1/TRBV3-2,NA,CASSSRRGGFGELFF,TGTGCCAGCAGCTCTCGGCGGGGGGGCTTCGGGGAGCTGTTTTTT
NA,TRBJ1-1,TRBV6-5,NA,CASQLQLTNTEAFF,TGTGCCAGCCAATTACAGCTCACGAACACTGAAGCTTTCTTT
TRBD2,TRBJ2-7,TRBV3-1/TRBV3-2,NA,CASSRTPKELAGSYEQYF,TGTGCCAGCAGCCGAACCCCCAAGGAGCTAGCGGGGTCCTACGAGCAGTACTTC
NA,TRBJ2-2,TRBV14,NA,CASSLGKRSGHTGELFF,TGTGCCAGCAGCCTAGGAAAGCGGTCTGGACACACCGGGGAGCTGTTTTTT
TRBD1,TRBJ1-2,TRBV5-4,NA,CASSLLTGTGGGGYTF,TGTGCCAGCAGCCTTTTAACTGGGACAGGCGGTGGGGGCTACACCTTC
NA,TRBJ2-7,TRBV28,NA,CASTTTGLSYEQYF,TGTGCCAGCACCACGACAGGCCTCTCCTACGAGCAGTACTTC
TRBD2,TRBJ2-3,TRBV4-2,once,CASSQPSGRSTDTQYF,TGTGCCAGCAGCCAGCCTAGCGGGAGGAGCACAGATACGCAGTATTTT
TRBD1,TRBJ1-6,TRBV12-3/TRBV12-4,NA,CASSSLTGLPLHF,TGTGCCAGCAGTTCGCTGACAGGGTTACCCCTCCACTTT
TRBD1,TRBJ2-3,TRBV7-6,NA,CASSLGQGSGADTQYF,TGTGCCAGCAGCTTAGGACAGGGGTCGGGTGCAGATACGCAGTATTTT
NA,TRBJ1-4,TRBV7-9,NA,CASSWPVQGSSANEKLFF,TGTGCCAGCAGCTGGCCCGTACAGGGCTCATCGGCTAATGAAAAACTGTTTTTT
TRBD2,TRBJ2-3,TRBV5-1,NA,CASSLWLAGGLTDTQYF,TGCGCCAGCAGCTTGTGGCTAGCGGGAGGGCTCACAGATACGCAGTATTTT
NA,TRBJ2-1,TRBV25-1,NA,CASSATTGQARGGEQFF,TGTGCCAGCAGTGCAACAACGGGACAGGCGAGGGGGGGTGAGCAGTTCTTC
TRBD2,TRBJ2-7,TRBV5-4,NA,CASSLEIAGVHIEQYF,TGTGCCAGCAGCTTGGAAATAGCGGGAGTTCACATCGAGCAGTACTTC
NA,TRBJ2-7,TRBV4-1,few,CASSFRREDEQYF,TGCGCCAGCAGCTTCAGAAGGGAGGACGAGCAGTACTTC
NA,TRBJ2-7,TRBV12-3/TRBV12-4,NA,CASSPLRGGQYF,TGTGCCAGCAGTCCCCTGAGGGGGGGGCAGTACTTC
NA,TRBJ2-2,TRBV28,NA,CASSFEFRYENTGELFF,TGTGCCAGCAGTTTTGAATTTCGCTATGAGAACACCGGGGAGCTGTTTTTT
NA,TRBJ1-2,TRBV7-9,few,CASSLEAGTTTHGYTF,TGTGCCAGCAGCTTAGAAGCCGGGACAACTACGCATGGCTACACCTTC
NA,TRBJ1-1,TRBV5-1,NA,CASSRTTGNTEAFF,TGCGCCAGCAGCCGGACGACAGGGAACACTGAAGCTTTCTTT
NA,TRBJ1-5,TRBV19,NA,CASTDTGYSNQPQHF,TGTGCCAGTACGGATACAGGGTATAGTAATCAGCCCCAGCATTTT
TRBD2,TRBJ2-2,TRBV7-2,NA,CASSLSGGDTGELFF,TGTGCCAGCAGCCTTAGCGGGGGGGACACCGGGGAGCTGTTTTTT
NA,TRBJ1-2,TRBV11-2,NA,CASSLDGGRNDYGYTF,TGTGCCAGCAGCTTAGATGGGGGGAGGAATGACTATGGCTACACCTTC
NA,TRBJ1-2,TRBV5-4,NA,CASSSIGRRDLYGYTF,TGTGCCAGCAGCTCCATAGGAAGGAGGGATCTCTATGGCTACACCTTC
NA,TRBJ1-3,TRBV30,NA,CAWRGDFQGNTIYF,TGTGCCTGGAGGGGAGACTTCCAAGGAAACACCATATATTTT
NA,TRBJ2-5,TRBV9,NA,CASSVGHQETQYF,TGTGCCAGCAGCGTAGGGCACCAAGAGACCCAGTACTTC
NA,TRBJ1-1,TRBV18,NA,CASSPPARGNTEAFF,TGTGCCAGCTCACCACCGGCCCGTGGGAACACTGAAGCTTTCTTT
NA,TRBJ2-2,TRBV4-2,NA,CASSQGGGWTGELFF,TGTGCCAGCAGCCAAGGCGGAGGGTGGACCGGGGAGCTGTTTTTT
TRBD1,TRBJ1-1,TRBV19,NA,CASSGTGLNTEAFF,TGTGCCAGTAGTGGGACAGGGTTGAACACTGAAGCTTTCTTT
NA,TRBJ1-1,TRBV4-2,NA,CASSPGNTEAFF,TGTGCCAGCAGTCCGGGGAACACTGAAGCTTTCTTT
NA,TRBJ1-2,TRBV6-1,NA,CASSEARGYTF,TGTGCCAGCAGTGAAGCGCGGGGCTACACCTTC
TRBD2,TRBJ2-1,TRBV4-2,NA,CASSREWTSGSSIYSYNEQFF,TGTGCCAGCAGCCGAGAATGGACTAGCGGGTCCTCCATATACTCCTACAATGAGCAGTTCTTC
NA,TRBJ1-2,TRBV28,NA,CASSFSGRYGYTF,TGTGCCAGCAGTTTCTCGGGGAGATATGGCTACACCTTC
NA,TRBJ1-1,TRBV6-4,NA,CASSDLPGGAAEAFF,TGTGCCAGCAGTGACCTTCCCGGAGGGGCTGCTGAAGCTTTCTTT
NA,TRBJ1-3,TRBV15,NA,CATSRVLGGQGNTIYF,TGTGCCACCAGCAGAGTTTTAGGAGGACAGGGAAACACCATATATTTT
NA,TRBJ2-6,TRBV19,NA,CASTRRAGANVLTF,TGTGCCAGTACCCGTCGGGCTGGGGCCAACGTCCTGACTTTC
TRBD1,TRBJ2-1,TRBV7-6,NA,CASSQGQGAYNEQFF,TGTGCCAGCAGCCAAGGACAGGGGGCCTACAATGAGCAGTTCTTC
NA,TRBJ2-5,TRBV5-1,NA,CASSLVLAKETQYF,TGCGCCAGCAGCTTGGTGCTAGCGAAAGAGACCCAGTACTTC
TRBD1,TRBJ1-1,TRBV2,NA,CASSLETGVAFF,TGTGCCAGCTCCTTAGAGACAGGGGTAGCTTTCTTT
NA,TRBJ2-5,TRBV25-1,NA,CASSEYRKETQYF,TGTGCCAGCAGTGAATACAGGAAAGAGACCCAGTACTTC
TRBD1,TRBJ1-1,TRBV5-4,NA,CASSLVDREGTEAFF,TGTGCCAGCAGCTTGGTAGACAGGGAAGGGACTGAAGCTTTCTTT
TRBD2,TRBJ2-7,TRBV30,once,CAWSVGRLTYEQYF,TGTGCCTGGAGTGTCGGGAGGCTCACCTACGAGCAGTACTTC
NA,TRBJ1-1,TRBV29-1,NA,CSVVRVGTEAFF,TGCAGCGTTGTGAGGGTTGGCACTGAAGCTTTCTTT
NA,TRBJ2-2,TRBV5-1,NA,CASMEGSTNTGELFF,TGCGCCAGCATGGAGGGGTCCACGAACACCGGGGAGCTGTTTTTT
NA,TRBJ2-7,TRBV15,NA,CATSRDPVEQYF,TGTGCCACCAGCAGAGATCCTGTAGAGCAGTACTTC
NA,TRBJ2-7,TRBV29-1,NA,CSVEEDISYEQYF,TGCAGCGTTGAAGAGGACATCTCCTACGAGCAGTACTTC